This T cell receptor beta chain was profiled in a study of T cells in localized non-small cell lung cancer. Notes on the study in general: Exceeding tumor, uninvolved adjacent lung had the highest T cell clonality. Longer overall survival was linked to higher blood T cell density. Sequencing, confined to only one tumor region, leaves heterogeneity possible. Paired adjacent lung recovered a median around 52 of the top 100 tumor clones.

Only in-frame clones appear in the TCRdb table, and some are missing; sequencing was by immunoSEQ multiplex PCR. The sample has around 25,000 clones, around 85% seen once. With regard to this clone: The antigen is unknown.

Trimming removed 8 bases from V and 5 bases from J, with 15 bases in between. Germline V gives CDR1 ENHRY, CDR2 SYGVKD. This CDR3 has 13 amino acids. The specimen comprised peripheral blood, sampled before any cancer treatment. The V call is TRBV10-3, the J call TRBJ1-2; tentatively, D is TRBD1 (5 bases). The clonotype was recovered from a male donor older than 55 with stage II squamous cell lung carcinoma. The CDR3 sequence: CAIGGRASYGYTF. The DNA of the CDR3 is TGTGCCATCGGTGGCAGGGCATCGTATGGCTACACCTTC.